The 9 T cell receptor beta chains below were found in one sample sequenced in a study of CD8+ T cells in alopecia areata. As the sequencing template, cDNA was produced by extracting RNA and reverse transcribing it. The method was immunoSEQ multiplex PCR; TCRdb's version includes in-frame clones alone and lacks a portion of them. The repertoire holds roughly 250,000 clones, about 68% seen once, with around 1.2% in the top ten. This sample comprised CD4+ T cells sorted from blood, obtained at week 0. All receptors come from a human donor with alopecia areata.

The chain combines TRBV4-3 with TRBJ1-2; the D gene is possibly TRBD1 (5 bases). V lost 1 base and J 8 bases, leaving 11 bases between the germline ends. Germline values: CDR1 LGHNA, CDR2 YSLEER. The CDR3 runs to 13 residues. The CDR3 region has the DNA TGCGCCAGCAGCCAAGTTGGGACGAGAGGCTACACCTTC. Amino acids: CASSQVGTRGYTF.

V is TRBV9 and J is TRBJ2-1; 7 bases line up with TRBD1. The V gene end was trimmed by 2 bases and the J gene end by 4 bases; junction bases not matched to a gene: 3. This CDR3 region has 14 residues. Germline CDR1 is SGDLS and CDR2 is YYNGEE. CDR3 protein: CASSVGTEYNEQFF. The CDR3 DNA follows: TGTGCCAGCAGCGTCGGGACAGAATACAATGAGCAGTTCTTC.

The chain has TRBV7-9 and TRBJ1-2; D is possibly TRBD1 (5 bases). V gave up 4 bases and J gave up 6 bases, with 12 bases separating them. The germline CDR1 and CDR2 sequences are SEHNR and FQNEAQ (reference sequence). The CDR3 spans 13 residues. CDR3 DNA: TGTGCCAGCAGCTCTCAGGGAAACCATGGCTACACCTTC. It translates to CASSSQGNHGYTF.

V is TRBV7-9 and J is TRBJ1-1; TRBD1 matches 7 bases. The junction had 11 bases not matched to a gene; V was cut back by 5 bases and J by 8 bases. The CDR3 runs 14 residues. CDR1 and CDR2 from the germline V gene are SEHNR and FQNEAQ (reference sequence). CDR3 sequence (DNA): TGTGCCAGCAGCCCCGGGACAGCGATTGGGGAAGCTTTCTTT. Translation gives CASSPGTAIGEAFF. Using reference TRBV7-9 and TRBJ1-1 for the parts outside the CDR3, the full variable domain is DTGVSQNPRHKITKRGQNVTFRCDPISEHNRLYWYRQTLGQGPEFLTYFQNEAQLEKSRLLSDRFSAERPKGSFSTLEIQRTEQGDSAMYLCASSPGTAIGEAFFGQGTRLTVV.

The V gene is TRBV19, the J gene TRBJ2-2; no reliable D call. The CDR3 spans 13 residues. Germline V gives CDR1 LNHDA, CDR2 SQIVND (reference sequence). The ends were cut back, 6 bases at V and 6 bases at J, with 11 bases in the middle. The CDR3 region is CASSRPDAGELFF. The CDR3 nucleotides are TGTGCCAGTAGCAGACCTGACGCCGGGGAGCTGTTTTTT.

J is TRBJ2-5 and V is TRBV15; 7 nucleotides match TRBD2. In germline, CDR1 is LNHNV, CDR2 YYDKDF (reference sequence). This CDR3 contains 14 residues. The V and J ends lost 0 bases and 5 bases, in that order; junction bases with no gene match: 3. The CDR3 DNA sequence: TGTGCCACCAGCAGAGATCGGGGGGATGAGACCCAGTACTTC. Protein product: CATSRDRGDETQYF.

This clone was counted a few times. V gene TRBV6-5 combines with J gene TRBJ2-1; 12 bases are a match to TRBD2. This CDR3 is built from 16 residues. Losses at the gene ends were 4 bases for V and 5 bases for J; bases not matched to a gene: 6. CDR1 and CDR2 (germline): MNHEY, SVGAGI. In nucleotides, the CDR3 is TGTGCCAGCAGTTTAAATCTAGCGGGGGGGAACAATGAGCAGTTCTTC. Amino acid sequence: CASSLNLAGGNNEQFF.

A few counts support this clone. The genes are TRBV10-3 and TRBJ2-3, with 13 bases that match TRBD2. Germline trimming cut 6 bases from V and 4 bases from J; bases unmatched to any gene: 1. CDR3 length equals 14 residues. Germline V gene sequence: CDR1 ENHRY, CDR2 SYGVKD. The CDR3 DNA is TGTGCCATCAGACTAGCGGGGGGGGCAGATACGCAGTATTTT. This gives the protein CAIRLAGGADTQYF.

The rearrangement joins TRBV7-9 to TRBJ2-7; tentative D call: TRBD1 (6 bases). This CDR3 comprises 10 residues. Germline-derived CDR1 and CDR2 are SEHNR and FQNEAQ (reference sequence). V lost 8 bases and J lost 7, with 9 bases in between. The CDR3 loop is CASDQGEQYF. As DNA, the CDR3 is TGTGCCAGCGATCAGGGGGAGCAGTACTTC.